This is a list of T cell receptor beta chains from one sample in a study of OX40 agonist ivuxolimab in advanced cancers. Repertoires were generated with immunoSEQ multiplex PCR, while TCRdb's copy carries only in-frame clones and drops some. The table lists about 48,000 clones, over 80% of them singletons. The sample in question was CD4+ or CD8+ T cells sorted from blood, obtained in a trial of the OX40 agonist ivuxolimab. These receptors all stem from an adult with an advanced solid tumor such as melanoma, head and neck, liver or kidney cancer. Each CDR3 is given without its conserved first and last residue. D genes are given only for firm matches.

>TRBD2|TRBJ2-5|TRBV5-1|12
ASSPGTSQETQY
>NA|TRBJ2-3|TRBV2|12
ASREQGMGDTQY
>TRBD2|TRBJ2-3|TRBV12-5|16
ASGLGLIAGGSTDTQY
>NA|TRBJ2-1|TRBV30|12
AWSALTEDNEQF
>TRBD1|TRBJ1-2|TRBV6-5|12
ASRPGQGAKGYT
>NA|TRBJ1-2|TRBV6-1|9
ASVAGYGYT
>TRBD1|TRBJ1-3|TRBV9|14
ASSVGRDRAGNTIY
>NA|TRBJ2-3|TRBV4-3|13
ASSQDLRSTDTQY
>NA|TRBJ2-3|TRBV7-2|13
ASSTEGGGTDTQY
>TRBD1|TRBJ2-5|TRBV7-2|12
ASKSTGVKETQY
>NA|TRBJ1-4|TRBV10-3|12
AISKGGSNEKLF
>NA|TRBJ2-7|TRBV30|11
AWSKNGGYEQY
>NA|TRBJ1-5|TRBV10-3|11
AISLNSNQPQH
>NA|TRBJ1-5|TRBV6-5|11
ASRPQGNQPQH
>NA|TRBJ1-5|TRBV15|12
ATRAGGGDQPQH
>TRBD1|TRBJ1-6|TRBV14|11
ASSRGLGSPLH
>NA|TRBJ2-7|TRBV10-3|10
AISGPGYEQY
>NA|TRBJ1-3|TRBV20-1|9
SARNIDTIY
>TRBD1|TRBJ1-3|TRBV4-3|14
ASSHVDRDVGNTIY
>NA|TRBJ1-1|TRBV30|9
AWRGYTEAF
>TRBD2|TRBJ2-2|TRBV7-6|14
ASSFALAGITGELF
>NA|TRBJ2-3|TRBV5-6|15
ASSPIRGGASTDTQY
>NA|TRBJ1-1|TRBV6-6|11
ASSYSKNTEAF
>NA|TRBJ1-1|TRBV29-1|9
SVDRGTEAF
>NA|TRBJ1-6|TRBV10-3|11
AISESVDSPLH
>NA|TRBJ1-4|TRBV7-2|13
ASSLTPGEGEKLF
>NA|TRBJ1-1|TRBV4-3|12
ASSPRGGRPPSF
>NA|TRBJ2-7|TRBV7-2|12
ASSAEESPYEQY
>TRBD1|TRBJ1-1|TRBV7-2|13
ASSSDRGRVSEAF
>TRBD1|TRBJ2-7|TRBV7-7|12
ASSTDRAIYEQY
>NA|TRBJ1-5|TRBV6-5|12
ASSYGRDHQPQH
>NA|TRBJ2-1|TRBV27|11
ASSLRQLTEQF
>NA|TRBJ1-2|TRBV4-3|13
ASSQEYIEGLGYT
>NA|TRBJ2-5|TRBV4-3|13
ASSQHLTAAQTQY
>NA|TRBJ2-1|TRBV13|16
ASSLEILGGRSYNEQF
>TRBD2|TRBJ2-1|TRBV2|13
ASSERLAVYNEQF
>NA|TRBJ1-2|TRBV5-1|13
ASTPAGASNYGYT
>NA|TRBJ1-1|TRBV7-2|13
ASSAQGELNTEAF
>NA|TRBJ1-2|TRBV5-6|12
ASSLRGAGYGYT
>NA|TRBJ1-1|TRBV30|9
AWKGRTEAF
>TRBD1|TRBJ1-6|TRBV4-3|15
ASSHGQGGGIWSPLH
>NA|TRBJ2-3|TRBV18|13
ASSPGGTSTDTQY
>NA|TRBJ1-2|TRBV7-9|16
ASSLVTEQGEANYGYT
>TRBD2|TRBJ2-7|TRBV7-2|14
ASSLVRLAVYYEQY
>TRBD1|TRBJ2-5|TRBV11-3|12
ASSLGGTGETQY
>NA|TRBJ1-2|TRBV9|13
ASSVGGRGDYGYT
>NA|TRBJ2-3|TRBV6-5|12
ASSYSKGKDTQY
>NA|TRBJ1-1|TRBV7-7|11
ASSPSMNTEAF
>TRBD2|TRBJ2-3|TRBV6-6|13
ASRWTSGGADTQY
>NA|TRBJ2-7|TRBV18|12
ASGLDGGLGEQY
>TRBD1|TRBJ1-5|TRBV29-1|13
SVAGGAYSNQPQH